This T cell receptor (beta chain) was captured in a study of regulatory T cells in long-lasting Graves disease. The CDR3 runs 17 residues. V was shortened by 2 bases and J by 3 bases, with 20 bases between the two germline ends. From germline, CDR1 is GTSNPN and CDR2 SVGIG (reference sequence). Through Arm-PCR of CDR3 regions and iRepertoire HTBI primers, TCR beta libraries were built. MiXCR, run by TCRdb on the multiplex PCR reads, gives a single entry per CDR3 protein. The sample includes about 460,000 distinct CDR3 sequences, 14% of them seen just once. Time point here: newly diagnosed GD, antithyroid drugs for less than 3 months. Following extraction of RNA from PBMCs, that RNA was used to make the TCR library. This clonotype was found many times. The same data also went into a second study, on T cells in Graves' hyperthyroidism and ophthalmopathy. That source reports: Ophthalmopathy was distinguished from stable hyperthyroidism by 13 V-J signatures.

The receptor's source is a woman in her forties or fifties with Graves disease. The source was peripheral blood mononuclear cells (PBMCs), collected at new diagnosis, from a patient treated with antithyroid drugs. This chain uses TRBV30 with TRBJ1-5, with a tentative D call TRBD1 (6 bases). CDR3 coding DNA: TGTGCCTGGAGTCCATCCACCACCGGGGGCTACAATCAGCCCCAGCATTTT. It codes for CAWSPSTTGGYNQPQHF.